The clone carrying this T cell receptor (beta chain) was counted between two and nine times. Germline loops: CDR1 MNHEY, CDR2 SVGEGT. V was pared by 2 bases and J by 8 bases, with 12 bases between. This CDR3 contains 13 residues. The sample originates from a study of response to subunit inactivated influenza vaccine. MiXCR, run by TCRdb on the RT-PCR reads, gives a single entry per CDR3 protein. Of more than 700,000 distinct CDR3 sequences listed, 20% to 25% are singletons. The V and J genes are TRBV6-2 or TRBV6-3 and TRBJ1-2; D unresolved. This material consisted of PBMCs from blood, taken more than 4 days after vaccination. The TCR originated in a man between 50 and 59 years old who received an inactivated influenza vaccine. The CDR3 DNA follows: TGTGCCAGCAGTTACGGGTACGTCGGAGGCTACACCTTC. Its protein product is CASSYGYVGGYTF.